The 21 T cell receptor beta chains below come from one sample, sequenced in a study of cytomegalovirus exposure and HLA in healthy donors. With 60 Vbeta and 13 Jbeta primers, the PCR was carried out. Data came from immunoSEQ multiplex PCR; TCRdb stores just in-frame clones and leaves some out. Found here are more than 150,000 clones, roughly 75% of them singletons; the top ten hold approximately 2%. The material sequenced was PBMCs. The source is a woman in her twenties or thirties in good health and CMV-seronegative.

The J gene is TRBJ1-2, the V gene TRBV14, with D maybe TRBD1 (6 bases). The CDR3 length is 13 residues. V lost 0 bases to trimming and J lost 8 bases, with 10 bases between them. Germline V gene data show CDR1 as SGHDN and CDR2 as FVKESK. The CDR3 DNA reads TGTGCCAGCAGCCAAGAACAGGGAGACGGCTACACCTTC. Translated, it gives CASSQEQGDGYTF.

The chain couples TRBV7-6 to TRBJ2-3, with D possibly matching TRBD2 (5 bases). V was shortened by 4 bases and J by 7 bases, with 24 bases between the two germline ends. There are 17 residues in the CDR3. Germline assignment: CDR1 SGHVS and CDR2 FNYEAQ. The CDR3 region has the DNA TGTGCCAGCAGCTCCCATAACAGCGGTGGGAATGTGAATACGCAGTATTTT. It encodes CASSSHNSGGNVNTQYF.

This chain links TRBV27 with TRBJ1-6; D might be TRBD1 (5 bases). V was cut by 2 bases and J by 9 bases, with 11 bases left in between. This CDR3 is 14 amino acids long. CDR1 and CDR2 (germline): MNHEY, SMNVEV (reference sequence). This CDR3 reads CASSLRPGISPLHF. CDR3 sequence (DNA): TGTGCCAGCAGTTTACGTCCAGGGATTTCACCCCTCCACTTT.

The J gene is TRBJ2-7, the V gene TRBV11-3; no clear D gene. The CDR3 has 15 residues. V dropped 2 bases and J dropped 6 bases, with 17 bases sitting between them. Germline loops: CDR1 SGHNT, CDR2 YENEEA. Written as DNA, the CDR3 is TGTGCCAGCAGCTTATTGAAAGGAGTTTCGGTCGAGCAGTACTTC. Its translation: CASSLLKGVSVEQYF.

CDR3 nucleotide sequence: TGCGCCAGCAGCCTACGCCTATGGACTAGCGGAAACAATGAGCAGTTCTTC. Translating gives CASSLRLWTSGNNEQFF. The rearrangement uses TRBV5-1 and TRBJ2-1, with 10 bases identical to TRBD2. The length of the CDR3 is 17 residues. Germline V gives CDR1 SGHRS, CDR2 YFSETQ. The junction had 12 bases not matched to a gene; V was cut back by 4 bases and J by 5 bases.

This sequence joins TRBV6-1 and TRBJ2-7; 10 nucleotides align to TRBD1. Germline V lookup: CDR1 MNHNS, CDR2 SASEGT. The V gene end was trimmed by 4 bases and the J gene end by 4 bases; junction bases not matched to a gene: 4. This CDR3 is 14 amino acids long. CDR3 bases: TGTGCCAGCAGTGGACAGGGGGCGAGGTACGAGCAGTACTTC. Translating gives CASSGQGARYEQYF.

J is TRBJ2-7 and V is TRBV4-3; the match to TRBD1 covers 9 bases. J was trimmed by 2 bases and V by 2 bases; bases with no gene match: 4. Germline CDR1 is LGHNA and CDR2 is YSLEER. There are 15 residues in the CDR3. CDR3 in DNA: TGCGCCAGCAGCCAACCGGGACAGGGCACCTACGAGCAGTACTTC. It is translated as CASSQPGQGTYEQYF.

This clone was counted between two and nine times. The rearrangement links TRBV9 to TRBJ2-3; tentatively, D is TRBD2 (5 bases). V shed 0 bases and J shed 1 base, with 9 bases lying between them. The germline V gene has CDR1 SGDLS and CDR2 YYNGEE. This CDR3 contains 15 residues. CDR3 coding DNA: TGTGCCAGCAGCGTAGGACCCGGGGGCACAGATACGCAGTATTTT. Translating gives CASSVGPGGTDTQYF.

The rearrangement joins TRBV18 to TRBJ1-2, with 9 nucleotides matching TRBD1. This CDR3 is built from 16 residues. V shed 5 bases, J shed 0 bases, and the junction held 7 bases outside the gene matches. Per germline, CDR1 KGHSH and CDR2 LQKENI. The CDR3 protein is CASSNRRQGANYGYTF. The CDR3 DNA sequence: TGTGCCAGCTCAAACCGAAGACAGGGGGCTAACTATGGCTACACCTTC.

Concerning this clone: Other DNA sequences in this sample translate to the same CDR3. This chain connects TRBV5-1 to TRBJ1-1; the D is unclear. In germline, CDR1 is SGHRS, CDR2 YFSETQ. The CDR3 sequence is 13 residues long. Trimming cost V 4 bases and J 0 bases, with 7 bases left between them. CDR3 in DNA: TGCGCCAGCAGCCCCCAGATGAACACTGAAGCTTTCTTT. Translated, it gives CASSPQMNTEAFF.

The CDR3 reads CASSLNRAGGSEAFF. In DNA form, the CDR3 reads TGTGCCAGCAGCTTAAATCGGGCAGGGGGCTCTGAAGCTTTCTTT. The chain couples TRBV7-2 to TRBJ1-1; 8 bases map to TRBD1. J gave up 6 bases and V 2 bases, and 8 bases lay outside the gene matches. CDR1 and CDR2 from the germline V gene are SGHTA and FQGNSA. CDR3 length: 15 residues.

V usage is TRBV30 and J usage is TRBJ2-5; the match to TRBD2 covers 10 bases. This CDR3 is built from 14 residues. Germline V lookup: CDR1 GTSNPN, CDR2 SVGIG (reference sequence). The CDR3 DNA follows: TGTGCTGAGGGATGGGAGCGGGGGGGCCGAATCCAGTACTTC. Translated: CAEGWERGGRIQYF.

V and J are TRBV19 and TRBJ1-2; D call uncertain. The CDR3 consists of 12 residues. The ends were cut back, 6 bases at V and 3 bases at J, with 8 bases in the middle. Germline CDR1 reads LNHDA; CDR2 reads SQIVND (reference sequence). The CDR3, as DNA: TGTGCCAGTAGGTTCGGGGACTATGGCTACACCTTC. This sequence encodes CASRFGDYGYTF.

This chain links TRBV7-2 with TRBJ2-7, with 15 bases that match TRBD2. V gave up 5 bases and J gave up 1 base; unmatched junction bases: 6. Per the germline V gene, CDR1 is SGHTA and CDR2 is FQGNSA. CDR3 length: 17 residues. CDR3 bases: TGTGCCAGCAGCCAGGGACTAGCGGGGGGAACGTCCTACGAGCAGTACTTC. Its translation: CASSQGLAGGTSYEQYF.

This clone is a singleton in its sample. The chain combines TRBV5-1 with TRBJ2-1, with 7 bases matching TRBD1. The CDR3 totals 15 residues. With 4 bases clipped from V and 4 bases from J, the junction kept 8 bases outside the gene matches. The germline gives CDR1 SGHRS, CDR2 YFSETQ. In nucleotides, the CDR3 is TGCGCCAGCAGCGCGAGGACAGGCCGGTACAATGAGCAGTTCTTC. Protein product: CASSARTGRYNEQFF. The variable domain in full, with the rest retrieved from reference TRBV5-1 and TRBJ2-1, is KAGVTQTPRYLIKTRGQQVTLSCSPISGHRSVSWYQQTPGQGLQFLFEYFSETQRNKGNFPGRFSGRQFSNSRSEMNVSTLELGDSALYLCASSARTGRYNEQFFGPGTRLTVL.

This clone was counted once. The rearrangement joins TRBV9 to TRBJ1-1; D may be TRBD1 (5 bases). V lost 4 bases and J lost 3, with 13 bases in between. Germline V gene data show CDR1 as SGDLS and CDR2 as YYNGEE. The CDR3 length is 14 residues. In nucleotides, the CDR3 is TGTGCCAGCAGCCCCCAGGGCTACGACACTGAAGCTTTCTTT. Translation: CASSPQGYDTEAFF.

V and J are TRBV10-1 and TRBJ2-1; D remains ambiguous. Germline values: CDR1 WNHNN, CDR2 SYGVQD (reference sequence). The V gene lost 6 bases and the J gene lost 15 bases, with 24 bases spanning the gap. CDR3 length: 14 amino acids. This CDR3 is CASSPLLVPTPPFF. CDR3 bases: TGCGCCAGCAGCCCTCTTTTGGTTCCCACACCACCGTTCTTC.

This chain uses TRBV23-1 with TRBJ2-4; unclear D gene. TRBV23-1 is labeled an ORF, and its function is uncertain. The V end lost 0 bases, the J end lost 0 bases, and 18 bases lay between the germline ends. The CDR3 loop spans 19 amino acids. CDR3 coding DNA: TGCGCCAGCAGTCAATCAAGTACTTGTAGGAGTCTAGCCAAAAACATTCAGTACTTC. Translation: CASSQSSTCRSLAKNIQYF.

V and J are TRBV23-1 and TRBJ1-5; D remains unclear. TRBV23-1 is filed as an ORF, its function uncertain. The CDR3 spans 13 residues. V was trimmed by 4 bases and J by 6 bases, leaving 10 bases between them. The CDR3 reads CASSPFVSQPQHF. Here the CDR3 DNA reads TGCGCCAGCAGTCCCTTTGTCAGTCAGCCCCAGCATTTT.

This chain joins TRBV7-8 and TRBJ1-5; TRBD1 matches 7 bases. This CDR3 spans 16 amino acids. The V gene's germline CDR1 is SGHVS and CDR2 FQNEAQ. V trimming: 5 bases; J trimming: 2 bases; junction bases outside the gene matches: 9. The CDR3 region is CASSPQQGMGNQPQHF. DNA for the CDR3: TGTGCCAGCAGCCCCCAACAGGGGATGGGCAATCAGCCCCAGCATTTT.

This clone showed up just once. The gene calls are TRBV7-9 and TRBJ1-2, with 8 bases matching TRBD1. CDR3 size: 16 residues. The trim removed 6 bases at V and 3 bases at J, leaving 12 bases unmatched. Germline V gives CDR1 SEHNR, CDR2 FQNEAQ (reference sequence). CDR3 loop: CASRPIGTGGDYGYTF. The CDR3 bases are TGTGCCAGCAGACCTATAGGGACAGGCGGCGACTATGGCTACACCTTC.